This T cell receptor (beta chain) comes out of a study of CD8+ T cells in alopecia areata. General study results and limits: Normal scalp showed lower clonality than lesional scalp, especially alopecia totalis/universalis. Resident alphabeta T-cell populations of normal skin are likewise subject to sequencing in scalp samples.

Reverse transcription of extracted RNA yielded cDNA, which provided the sequencing template. The table came from immunoSEQ multiplex PCR; TCRdb's copy has only in-frame clones and leaves some out. The repertoire has about 130,000 clones, about 50% of them found once; the top ten carry around 20%. The CDR3 sequence is 14 residues long. Germline V lookup: CDR1 SEHNR, CDR2 FQNEAQ (reference sequence). The germline V and J ends were trimmed by 3 bases and 4 bases, with 13 bases remaining between them. With regard to this clone: Its target is unknown.

This TCR was recovered from a human donor with alopecia areata. The specimen was CD8+ T cells sorted from blood, collected at week 0. The rearrangement uses TRBV7-9 and TRBJ2-7, with a possible D match to TRBD2 (6 bases). CDR3 protein: CASSFSGGQYEQYF. The CDR3 DNA follows: TGTGCCAGCAGCTTTAGCGGCGGGCAGTACGAGCAGTACTTC.